This TCR beta chain was recovered during a study of T cell responses to AZD1222 COVID-19 vaccine. This table comes from immunoSEQ multiplex PCR, and its TCRdb copy is limited to in-frame clones, with some not included. The sample records about 200,000 clones, approximately 92% being singletons. V gave up 5 bases and J gave up 2 bases; unmatched junction bases: 9. CDR3 length equals 16 residues. Germline CDR1 is LNHDA and CDR2 is SQIVND (reference sequence). The chain has TRBV19 and TRBJ2-3; 8 bases align to TRBD2. The specimen comprised peripheral blood, sampled on day 0 of AZD1222 vaccination. The receptor comes from an adult in good health. The CDR3 region is CASSPPGGAHTDTQYF. In nucleotides, the CDR3 is TGTGCCAGTAGTCCCCCGGGGGGGGCTCACACAGATACGCAGTATTTT.